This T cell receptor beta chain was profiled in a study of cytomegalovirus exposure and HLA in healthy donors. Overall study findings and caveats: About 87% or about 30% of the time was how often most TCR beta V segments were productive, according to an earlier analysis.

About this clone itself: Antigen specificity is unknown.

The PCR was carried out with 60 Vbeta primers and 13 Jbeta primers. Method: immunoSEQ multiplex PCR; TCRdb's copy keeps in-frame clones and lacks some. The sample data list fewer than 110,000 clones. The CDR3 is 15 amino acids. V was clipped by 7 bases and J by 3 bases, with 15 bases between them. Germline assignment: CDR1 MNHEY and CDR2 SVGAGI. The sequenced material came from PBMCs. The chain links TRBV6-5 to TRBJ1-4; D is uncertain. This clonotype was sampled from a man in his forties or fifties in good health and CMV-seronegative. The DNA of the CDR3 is TGTGCCAGCATTAGGAGGGAACGGTCTAATGAAAAACTGTTTTTT. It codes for CASIRRERSNEKLFF.